These 25 T cell receptor beta chains were sequenced from one sample in a study of T cells in Graves' hyperthyroidism and ophthalmopathy. What was amplified from RNA transcripts were TCR beta CDR3 regions. The study used the HTBI primer set for a first-round RT-PCR of the TCR CDR3. TCRdb independently ran MiXCR on the multiplex PCR reads; one entry per CDR3 protein. The profile shows hundreds of thousands of distinct CDR3 sequences, roughly 40% of them singletons. The specimen sequenced was blood. These receptors came from a young man with Graves' hyperthyroidism.

This sequence joins TRBV7-6 and TRBJ2-2; 7 nucleotides agree with TRBD1. The trim removed 6 bases at V and 4 bases at J, leaving 8 bases unmatched. The CDR3 consists of 15 residues. Germline CDR1 SGHVS, CDR2 FNYEAQ. CDR3 sequence reads: CASRARDRFTGELFF. Written as DNA, the CDR3 is TGTGCCAGCAGGGCCCGGGACAGATTCACCGGGGAGCTGTTTTTT.

The J gene is TRBJ2-5, the V gene TRBV20-1; no clear D. This CDR3 spans 14 amino acids. From germline, CDR1 is DFQATT and CDR2 SNEGSKA (reference sequence). With 6 bases removed from V and 7 bases from J, the gap between germline ends came to 21 bases. The DNA for the CDR3 is TGCAGTGCAACCGGGCCTAGAAATGTCTGGACCCAGTACTTC. Translation: CSATGPRNVWTQYF.

This clonotype was found many times. This chain links TRBV20-1 with TRBJ1-5; a weak D match, TRBD1 (5 bases). The germline V and J ends were trimmed by 6 bases and 6 bases, with 15 bases remaining between them. This CDR3 comprises 13 residues. Germline V gives CDR1 DFQATT, CDR2 SNEGSKA (reference sequence). The CDR3 loop reads CSASIGGRQPQHF. The CDR3 DNA reads TGCAGTGCCTCGATCGGGGGACGTCAGCCCCAGCATTTT.

This clonotype was detected only a few times. One end of the junction is discordant with germline, which a read error may explain. V usage is TRBV10-2 and J usage is TRBJ2-5; 11 bases are shared with TRBD2. Germline V gene lookup returns CDR1 WSHSY and CDR2 SAAADI. The CDR3 runs 16 residues. The CDR3 DNA is TGTGCCAGCAGTCCAGGGACTAGCGGCCTTGGGGAGACCCAGTACTTC. This codes for CASSPGTSGLGETQYF.

The gene calls are TRBV7-8 and TRBJ2-2; D may be TRBD2 (6 bases). The CDR3 has 18 amino acids. Germline lookup yields CDR1 SGHVS and CDR2 FQNEAQ. V was trimmed by 4 bases and J by 3 bases, leaving 21 bases between them. This chain's CDR3 is CASSSSTGGTEYTGELFF. The CDR3 DNA sequence: TGTGCCAGCAGCTCCTCCACTGGGGGGACTGAATACACCGGGGAGCTGTTTTTT.

A few counts support this clonotype. The chain joins TRBV12-3 or TRBV12-4 to TRBJ1-5, with D hard to call. With 2 bases removed from V and 7 bases from J, the gap between germline ends came to 6 bases. CDR3 length: 12 residues. In DNA form, the CDR3 reads TGTGCCAGCAGTTTATGGGAGCAGCCCCAGCATTTT. It specifies CASSLWEQPQHF.

This clonotype showed up many times. This chain links TRBV29-1 with TRBJ2-7; D may match TRBD1 or TRBD2 (6 bases each). This CDR3 contains 13 residues. The V end lost 3 bases, the J end lost 4 bases, and 13 bases lay between the germline ends. Germline CDR1 is SQVTM and CDR2 is ANQGSEA. CDR3 sequence reads: CSVEGGQMYEQYF. CDR3 bases: TGCAGCGTTGAGGGGGGCCAGATGTACGAGCAGTACTTC.

The genes are TRBV5-6 and TRBJ2-7, with D hard to call. The CDR3 extends over 11 amino acids. V lost 1 base to trimming and J lost 8 bases, with 7 bases between them. The germline gives CDR1 SGHDT, CDR2 YYEEEE. The DNA for the CDR3 is TGTGCCAGCAGCTTGCTCGACAAGCAGTACTTC. Its protein is CASSLLDKQYF.

This clonotype occurred a few times. This chain links TRBV24-1 with TRBJ2-2, with 8 bases lining up with TRBD1. Per the germline V gene, CDR1 is KGHDR and CDR2 is SFDVKD. There are 14 residues in the CDR3. The trim removed 8 bases at V and 6 bases at J, leaving 7 bases unmatched. The CDR3 coding sequence is TGTGCCACCACCGACAGGGGAGGCCCCGGGGAGCTGTTTTTT. It translates to CATTDRGGPGELFF.

The chain couples TRBV7-8 to TRBJ2-5, with D unclear. The V gene's germline CDR1 is SGHVS and CDR2 FQNEAQ. There are 14 residues in the CDR3. V was clipped by 5 bases and J by 5 bases, with 15 bases between them. CDR3: CASSQETAPETQYF. The CDR3 nucleotides are TGTGCCAGCAGCCAAGAAACAGCCCCGGAGACCCAGTACTTC.

This clonotype has more than one count but fewer than ten. V is TRBV5-6 and J is TRBJ1-2; D is possibly TRBD1 (5 bases). The CDR3 consists of 14 residues. Trimming removed 0 bases at V and 4 bases at J, with 10 bases between. Germline V gives CDR1 SGHDT, CDR2 YYEEEE. Here the CDR3 reads CASSLGGETYGYTF. As DNA, the CDR3 is TGTGCCAGCAGCTTGGGAGGGGAGACCTATGGCTACACCTTC.

This clonotype was counted between two and nine times. The V gene is TRBV20-1, the J gene TRBJ2-7, with 7 bases lining up with TRBD1. The germline CDR1 and CDR2 sequences are DFQATT and SNEGSKA (reference sequence). This CDR3 is 14 amino acids long. V lost 5 bases and J lost 0; bases outside the gene matches: 7. In nucleotides, the CDR3 is TGCAGTGCTCCTTTGGGGACAGCCTCCTACGAGCAGTACTTC. It encodes CSAPLGTASYEQYF.

This clonotype has a count of ten or more. The CDR3 bases are TGTGCCAGCAGCTTAGGTCTGCGGGAGGGCCTCTACGAGCAGTACTTC. Protein sequence: CASSLGLREGLYEQYF. J is TRBJ2-7 and V is TRBV7-6; 9 nucleotides line up with TRBD2. The germline V gene encodes CDR1 SGHVS and CDR2 FNYEAQ. The CDR3 has 16 residues. V lost 1 base and J lost 3; bases outside the gene matches: 7. The variable domain in full, with the rest retrieved from reference TRBV7-6 and TRBJ2-7, is GAGVSQSPRYKVTKRGQDVALRCDPISGHVSLYWYRQALGQGPEFLTYFNYEAQQDKSGLPNDRFSAERPEGSISTLTIQRTEQRDSAMYRCASSLGLREGLYEQYFGPGTRLTVT.

The chain is built from TRBV29-1 and TRBJ1-2; D uncertain. V lost 0 bases to trimming and J lost 4 bases, with 9 bases between them. The V gene's germline CDR1 is SQVTM and CDR2 ANQGSEA. This CDR3 spans 13 amino acids. The CDR3 sequence is CSVEDRRTYGYTF. The CDR3 nucleotides are TGCAGCGTTGAAGATCGTAGGACCTATGGCTACACCTTC.

Many counts were recorded for this clonotype. V gene TRBV25-1 combines with J gene TRBJ2-7; the D gene is possibly TRBD1 (6 bases). Germline V CDR1 and CDR2: MGHDK, SYGVNS. This CDR3 comprises 13 residues. Trimming took off 5 bases at V and 6 bases at J, with 14 bases between the two ends. The CDR3 protein is CASSQIQGSEQYF. The CDR3 bases are TGTGCCAGCAGTCAAATACAGGGCTCCGAGCAGTACTTC.

The chain uses TRBV25-1 and TRBJ2-7; TRBD1 matches at 7 bases. Germline assignment: CDR1 MGHDK and CDR2 SYGVNS. V dropped 10 bases and J dropped 5; count of bases not matched to a gene: 14. The CDR3 sequence is 14 residues long. The CDR3 loop reads CAIHPDRPRNEQYF. CDR3 in DNA: TGTGCCATCCATCCGGACAGGCCCCGGAACGAGCAGTACTTC.

Ten or more counts support this clonotype. This chain connects TRBV7-6 to TRBJ1-1; D uncertain. The CDR3 is 12 amino acids. Germline CDR1 is SGHVS and CDR2 is FNYEAQ. The V end lost 6 bases, the J end lost 11 bases, and 16 bases lay between the germline ends. The CDR3 loop is CASSPNPPTAFF. CDR3 nucleotides: TGTGCCAGCAGTCCTAATCCCCCGACGGCTTTCTTT.

The V gene is TRBV6-5, the J gene TRBJ1-1; tentatively, D is TRBD1 (5 bases). The CDR3 consists of 14 residues. Germline V CDR1 and CDR2: MNHEY, SVGAGI. Trimming removed 0 bases at V and 7 bases at J, with 12 bases between. The CDR3 DNA sequence: TGTGCCAGCAGTTACTCGGGGGGAACTAATGAAGCTTTCTTT. This codes for CASSYSGGTNEAFF.

The chain links TRBV29-1 to TRBJ2-7, with a weak D call TRBD2 (6 bases). The germline V and J ends were trimmed by 8 bases and 7 bases, with 15 bases remaining between them. Germline V CDR1 and CDR2: SQVTM, ANQGSEA. The length of the CDR3 is 11 residues. The CDR3 here is CSPLAGSEQYF. CDR3 nucleotides: TGCAGCCCCTTGGCCGGGAGTGAGCAGTACTTC.

This clonotype was seen at least ten times. The CDR3 bases are TGTGCCACCGATGAGGGGACGTACGAGCAGTACTTC. Protein product: CATDEGTYEQYF. The chain recombines TRBV10-3 with TRBJ2-7; TRBD1 or TRBD2 may be the D gene (5 bases each). From germline, CDR1 is ENHRY and CDR2 SYGVKD. The CDR3 sequence is 12 residues long. V shed 10 bases and J shed 4 bases, with 14 bases lying between them.

V and J are TRBV7-3 and TRBJ2-3; tentatively, D is TRBD2 (6 bases). V lost 5 bases, J lost 9 bases, and 9 bases lay in between. Germline assignment: CDR1 SGHTA and CDR2 FQGTGA. The CDR3 totals 11 residues. In DNA, the CDR3 is TGTGCCAGCAGCAACGGGGGAACGCAGTATTTT. This encodes CASSNGGTQYF.

Only a few counts were recorded for this clonotype. This chain uses TRBV19 with TRBJ1-4; possibly TRBD1 for D (6 bases). Germline values: CDR1 LNHDA, CDR2 SQIVND (reference sequence). V was trimmed by 7 bases and J by 0 bases, leaving 15 bases between them. This CDR3 has 16 residues. CDR3 nucleotides: TGTGCCAGTAACCGGGACAAGTTTGCAACTAATGAAAAACTGTTTTTT. Amino acids: CASNRDKFATNEKLFF.

This clonotype was observed a handful of times. The V and J genes are TRBV5-6 and TRBJ1-2; D is possibly TRBD1 (5 bases). V shed 4 bases and J shed 4 bases, with 17 bases lying between them. The CDR3 extends over 15 amino acids. Germline CDR1 is SGHDT and CDR2 is YYEEEE. The CDR3 DNA reads as TGTGCCAGCAGCGTCCCCAGGGAGGAGCTCTATGGCTACACCTTC. Its translation is CASSVPREELYGYTF.

This clonotype was seen only a few times. V gene TRBV14 combines with J gene TRBJ2-7; unclear D gene. Trimming removed 4 bases at V and 2 bases at J, with 12 bases between. The CDR3 sequence is 14 residues long. Germline CDR1 and CDR2: SGHDN and FVKESK. The CDR3 protein is CASSLRLLPYEQYF. The CDR3 coding sequence is TGTGCCAGCAGCCTCCGACTGTTACCCTACGAGCAGTACTTC. Complete variable domain (other parts from reference TRBV14 and TRBJ2-7): EAGVTQFPSHSVIEKGQTVTLRCDPISGHDNLYWYRRVMGKEIKFLLHFVKESKQDESGMPNNRFLAERTGGTYSTLKVQPAELEDSGVYFCASSLRLLPYEQYFGPGTRLTVT.

V usage is TRBV19 and J usage is TRBJ1-5; perhaps TRBD1 as D (5 bases). The CDR3 consists of 15 residues. Germline lookup yields CDR1 LNHDA and CDR2 SQIVND (reference sequence). V lost 4 bases, J lost 11 bases, and 21 bases lay in between. Here the CDR3 reads CASSRGTSGRETQHF. The DNA for the CDR3 is TGTGCCAGTAGTAGGGGGACTAGCGGGAGAGAGACCCAGCATTTT.